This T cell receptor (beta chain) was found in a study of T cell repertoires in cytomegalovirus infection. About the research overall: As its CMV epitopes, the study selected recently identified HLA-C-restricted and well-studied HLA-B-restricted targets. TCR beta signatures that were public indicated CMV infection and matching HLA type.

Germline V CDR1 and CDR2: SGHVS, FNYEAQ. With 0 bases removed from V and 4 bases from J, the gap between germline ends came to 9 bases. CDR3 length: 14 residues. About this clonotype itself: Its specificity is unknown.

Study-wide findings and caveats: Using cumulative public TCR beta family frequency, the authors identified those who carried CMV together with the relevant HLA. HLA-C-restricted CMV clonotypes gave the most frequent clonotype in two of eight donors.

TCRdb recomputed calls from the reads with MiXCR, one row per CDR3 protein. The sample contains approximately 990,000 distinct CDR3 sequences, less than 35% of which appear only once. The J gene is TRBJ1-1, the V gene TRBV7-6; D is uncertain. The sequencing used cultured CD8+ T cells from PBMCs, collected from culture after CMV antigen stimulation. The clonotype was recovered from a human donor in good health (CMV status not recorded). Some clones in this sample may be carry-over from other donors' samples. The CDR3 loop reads CASSLAEGGTEAFF. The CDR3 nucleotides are TGTGCCAGCAGCTTAGCAGAGGGCGGCACTGAAGCTTTCTTT.